This TCR beta chain is from a study of shared clonotypes between healthy human individuals. At the level of the study: Each donor's CD4 naive and CD4 memory cells filled three plates apiece, CD8 naive two, and CD8 memory one. The study, taken as a whole, reports: What naive subsets generally showed was a larger estimated richness than memory subsets showed.

Comment on this clone: Its matching antigen is unknown.

The authors ran the assay at deep level. Sequencing was performed with immunoSEQ multiplex PCR; in TCRdb, only in-frame clones are kept and a portion is missing. The profile shows about 2.3 million clones, under 95% of them singletons. The CDR3 is 15 amino acids. Trimming took 6 bases from V and 4 from J; bases not matched to a gene: 7. Per germline, CDR1 MDHEN and CDR2 SYDVKM. The sequence was collected from a man younger than 35 in good health. Some clones in this sample may be carry-over from other donors' samples. Specimen: naive CD4+ T cells from PBMCs. Subset denoted: CD45RA+ positively selected. The chain has TRBV28 and TRBJ2-7, with TRBD2 matching 12 bases. The CDR3 spells CASSRRTSGKYEQYF. As DNA, the CDR3 is TGTGCCAGCAGCCGGAGGACTAGCGGGAAATACGAGCAGTACTTC. The full variable domain, completed using reference TRBV28 and TRBJ2-7, is DVKVTQSSRYLVKRTGEKVFLECVQDMDHENMFWYRQDPGLGLRLIYFSYDVKMKEKGDIPEGYSVSREKKERFSLILESASTNQTSMYLCASSRRTSGKYEQYFGPGTRLTVT.